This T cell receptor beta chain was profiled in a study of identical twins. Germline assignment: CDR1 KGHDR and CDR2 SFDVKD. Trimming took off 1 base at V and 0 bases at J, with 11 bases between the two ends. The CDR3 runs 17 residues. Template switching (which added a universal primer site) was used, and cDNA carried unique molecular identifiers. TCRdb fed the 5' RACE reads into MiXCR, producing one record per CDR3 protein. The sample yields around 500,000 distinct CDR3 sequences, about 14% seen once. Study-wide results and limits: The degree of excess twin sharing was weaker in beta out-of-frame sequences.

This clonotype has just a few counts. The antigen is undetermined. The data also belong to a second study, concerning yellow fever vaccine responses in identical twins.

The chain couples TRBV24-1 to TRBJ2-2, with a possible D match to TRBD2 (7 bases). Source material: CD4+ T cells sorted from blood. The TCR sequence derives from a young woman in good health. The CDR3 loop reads CATSDFGGASNTGELFF. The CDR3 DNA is TGTGCCACCAGTGATTTTGGGGGGGCCTCGAACACCGGGGAGCTGTTTTTT.